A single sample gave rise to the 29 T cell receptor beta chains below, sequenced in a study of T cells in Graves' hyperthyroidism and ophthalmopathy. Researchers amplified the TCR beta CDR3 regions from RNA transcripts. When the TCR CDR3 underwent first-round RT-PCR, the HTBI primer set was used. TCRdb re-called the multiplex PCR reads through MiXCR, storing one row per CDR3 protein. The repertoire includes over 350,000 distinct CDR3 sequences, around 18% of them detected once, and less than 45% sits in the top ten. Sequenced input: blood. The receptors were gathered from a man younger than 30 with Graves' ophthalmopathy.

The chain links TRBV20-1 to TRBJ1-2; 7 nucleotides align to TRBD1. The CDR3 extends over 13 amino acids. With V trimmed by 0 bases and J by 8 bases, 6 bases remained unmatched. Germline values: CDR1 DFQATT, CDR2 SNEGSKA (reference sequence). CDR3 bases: TGCAGTGCTAGAGAAACAGGGGTGGGAGGCTACACCTTC. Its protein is CSARETGVGGYTF.

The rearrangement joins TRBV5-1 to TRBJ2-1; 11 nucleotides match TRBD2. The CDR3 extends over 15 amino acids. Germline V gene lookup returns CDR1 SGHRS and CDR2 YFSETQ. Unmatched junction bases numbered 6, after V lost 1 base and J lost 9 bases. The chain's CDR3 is CASSLTSGGPGEQFF. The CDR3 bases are TGCGCCAGCAGCTTGACTAGCGGGGGCCCCGGTGAGCAGTTCTTC.

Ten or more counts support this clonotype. The CDR3 nucleotides read TGCGCCAGCAGCTGGGGACAGTTAGCCGGGGAGCTGTTTTTT. Translation gives CASSWGQLAGELFF. The V and J genes are TRBV5-1 and TRBJ2-2; 7 bases fit TRBD1. This CDR3 has 14 amino acids. Germline V gene sequence: CDR1 SGHRS, CDR2 YFSETQ. The junction had 5 bases not matched to a gene; V was cut back by 3 bases and J by 6 bases.

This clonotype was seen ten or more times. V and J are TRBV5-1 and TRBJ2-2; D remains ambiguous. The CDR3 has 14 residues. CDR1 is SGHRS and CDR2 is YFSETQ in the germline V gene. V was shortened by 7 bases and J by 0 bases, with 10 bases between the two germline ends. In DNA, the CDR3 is TGCGCCAGCGCTGACCCGGCGAACACCGGGGAGCTGTTTTTT. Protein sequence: CASADPANTGELFF.

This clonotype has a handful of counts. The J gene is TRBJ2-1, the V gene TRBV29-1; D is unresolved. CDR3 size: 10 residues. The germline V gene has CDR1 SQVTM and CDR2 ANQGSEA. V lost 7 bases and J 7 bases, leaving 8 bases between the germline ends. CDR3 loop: CSGVRNEQFF. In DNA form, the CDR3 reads TGCAGCGGAGTGAGGAATGAGCAGTTCTTC.

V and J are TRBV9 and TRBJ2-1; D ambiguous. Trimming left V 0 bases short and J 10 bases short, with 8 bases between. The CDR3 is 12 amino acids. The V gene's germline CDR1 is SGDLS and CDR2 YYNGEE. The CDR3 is CASSVATWEQFF. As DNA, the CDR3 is TGTGCCAGCAGCGTAGCTACGTGGGAGCAGTTCTTC.

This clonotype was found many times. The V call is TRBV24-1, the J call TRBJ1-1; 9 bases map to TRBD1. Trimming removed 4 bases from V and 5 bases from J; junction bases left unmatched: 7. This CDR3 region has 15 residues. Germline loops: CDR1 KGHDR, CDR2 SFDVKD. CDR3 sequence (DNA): TGTGCCACCAGTGAACCGGGACAGGGAATTACTGAAGCTTTCTTT. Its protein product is CATSEPGQGITEAFF.

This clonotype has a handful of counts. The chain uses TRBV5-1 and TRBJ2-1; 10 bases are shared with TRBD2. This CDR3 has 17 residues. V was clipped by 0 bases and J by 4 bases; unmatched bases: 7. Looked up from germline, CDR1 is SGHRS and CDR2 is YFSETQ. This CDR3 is CASSLVASGGLYNEQFF. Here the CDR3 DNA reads TGCGCCAGCAGCTTGGTTGCTAGCGGGGGACTATACAATGAGCAGTTCTTC.

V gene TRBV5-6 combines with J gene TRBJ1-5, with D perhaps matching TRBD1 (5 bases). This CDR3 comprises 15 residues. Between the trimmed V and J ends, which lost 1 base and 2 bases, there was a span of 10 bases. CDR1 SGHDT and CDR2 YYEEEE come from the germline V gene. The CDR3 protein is CASSLMGVGNQPQHF. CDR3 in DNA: TGTGCCAGCAGCTTGATGGGGGTAGGCAATCAGCCCCAGCATTTT.

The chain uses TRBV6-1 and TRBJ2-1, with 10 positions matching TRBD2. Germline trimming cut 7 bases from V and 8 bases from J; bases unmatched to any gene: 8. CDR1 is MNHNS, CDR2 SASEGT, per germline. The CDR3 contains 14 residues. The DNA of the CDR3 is TGTGCCAGCAATCCCGGGACTAGCGAGGATGAGCAGTTCTTC. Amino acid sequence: CASNPGTSEDEQFF.

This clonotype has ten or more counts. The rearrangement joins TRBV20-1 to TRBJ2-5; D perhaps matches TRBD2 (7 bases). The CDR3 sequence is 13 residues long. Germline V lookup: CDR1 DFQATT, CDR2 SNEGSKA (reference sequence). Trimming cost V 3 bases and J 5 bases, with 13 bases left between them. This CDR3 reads CSASGGPRETQYF. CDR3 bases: TGCAGTGCTAGCGGGGGGCCCCGCGAGACCCAGTACTTC.

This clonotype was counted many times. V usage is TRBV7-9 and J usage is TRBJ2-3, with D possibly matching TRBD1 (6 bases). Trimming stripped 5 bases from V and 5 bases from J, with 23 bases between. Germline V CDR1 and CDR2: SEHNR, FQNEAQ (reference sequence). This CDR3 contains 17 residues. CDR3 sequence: CASSPPPGTRVLDTQYF. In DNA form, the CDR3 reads TGTGCCAGCAGCCCGCCGCCCGGGACAAGGGTATTAGATACGCAGTATTTT.

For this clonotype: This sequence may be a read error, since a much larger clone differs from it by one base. The CDR3 reads CATGDRVSSYNEQYF. CDR3 nucleotide sequence: TGTGCCACCGGAGACAGGGTGAGCTCCTACAATGAGCAGTACTTC. The V and J genes are TRBV24-1 and TRBJ2-1; 7 bases agree with TRBD1. TRBJ2-7 matches the DNA end more closely, so the J call is doubtful. CDR3 length: 15 residues. The V gene's germline CDR1 is KGHDR and CDR2 SFDVKD.

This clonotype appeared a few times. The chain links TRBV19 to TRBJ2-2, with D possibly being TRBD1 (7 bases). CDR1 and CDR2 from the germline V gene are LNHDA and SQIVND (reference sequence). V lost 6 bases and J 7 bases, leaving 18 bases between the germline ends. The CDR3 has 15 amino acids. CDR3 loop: CASSTYRGGNGELFF. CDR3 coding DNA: TGTGCCAGTAGCACATACAGGGGCGGGAACGGGGAGCTGTTTTTT.

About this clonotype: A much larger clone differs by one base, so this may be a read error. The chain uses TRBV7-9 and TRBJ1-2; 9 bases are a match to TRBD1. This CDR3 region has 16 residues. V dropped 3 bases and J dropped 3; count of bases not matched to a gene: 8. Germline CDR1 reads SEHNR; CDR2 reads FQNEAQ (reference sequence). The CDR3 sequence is CASSLGQGRPHYGYTF. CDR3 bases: TGTGCCAGCAGCTTGGGACAGGGAAGACCACACTATGGCTACACCTTC.

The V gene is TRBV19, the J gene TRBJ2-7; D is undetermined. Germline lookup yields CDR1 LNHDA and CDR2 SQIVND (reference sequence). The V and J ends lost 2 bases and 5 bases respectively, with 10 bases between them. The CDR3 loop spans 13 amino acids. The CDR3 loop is CASSISVEDEQYF. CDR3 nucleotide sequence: TGTGCCAGTAGTATATCTGTGGAAGACGAGCAGTACTTC.

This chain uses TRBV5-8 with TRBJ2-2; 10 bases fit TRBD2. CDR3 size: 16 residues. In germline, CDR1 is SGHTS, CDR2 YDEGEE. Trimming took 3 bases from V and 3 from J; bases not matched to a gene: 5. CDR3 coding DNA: TGTGCCAGCAGCTCTAGCGGGGGACGGTACACCGGGGAGCTGTTTTTT. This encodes CASSSSGGRYTGELFF.

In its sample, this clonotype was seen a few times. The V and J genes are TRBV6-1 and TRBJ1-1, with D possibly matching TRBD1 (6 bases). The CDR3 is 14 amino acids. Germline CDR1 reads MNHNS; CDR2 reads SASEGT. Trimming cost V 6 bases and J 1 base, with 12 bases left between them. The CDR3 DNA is TGTGCCAGCAGACGACAGGCCTCGAACACTGAAGCTTTCTTT. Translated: CASRRQASNTEAFF.

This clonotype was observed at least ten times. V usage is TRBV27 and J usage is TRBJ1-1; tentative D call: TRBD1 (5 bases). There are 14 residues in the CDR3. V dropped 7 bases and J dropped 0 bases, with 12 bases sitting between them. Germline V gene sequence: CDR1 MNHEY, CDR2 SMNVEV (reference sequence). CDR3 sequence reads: CASTAAGMNTEAFF. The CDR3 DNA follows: TGTGCCAGCACGGCGGCAGGGATGAACACTGAAGCTTTCTTT.

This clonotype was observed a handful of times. CDR3 sequence: CATSRENPRGTQYF. CDR3 coding DNA: TGTGCCACCAGCAGAGAAAATCCCAGGGGGACCCAGTACTTC. This chain joins TRBV15 and TRBJ2-5, with D tentatively TRBD1 (6 bases). Trimming stripped 0 bases from V and 7 bases from J, with 12 bases between. Germline loops: CDR1 LNHNV, CDR2 YYDKDF (reference sequence). This CDR3 has 14 amino acids.

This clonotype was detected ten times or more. In nucleotides, the CDR3 is TGTGCCAGCAGACGGACAGGGGGGCAAGAGACCCAGTACTTC. Protein product: CASRRTGGQETQYF. The chain recombines TRBV5-4 with TRBJ2-5, with 10 positions matching TRBD1. The CDR3 is 14 amino acids. CDR1 is SGHNT, CDR2 YYREEE, per germline (reference sequence). Trimming at V came to 5 bases and at J to 2 bases, leaving 3 bases not matched to a gene.

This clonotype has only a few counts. CDR3 amino acids: CASSQPGQVGETQYF. CDR3 nucleotide sequence: TGCGCCAGCAGCCAACCCGGACAGGTTGGAGAGACCCAGTACTTC. The V call is TRBV4-1, the J call TRBJ2-5, with TRBD1 identical over 7 bases. This CDR3 region has 15 residues. Losses at the gene ends were 2 bases for V and 4 bases for J; bases not matched to a gene: 7. The germline V gene has CDR1 MGHRA and CDR2 YSYEKL.

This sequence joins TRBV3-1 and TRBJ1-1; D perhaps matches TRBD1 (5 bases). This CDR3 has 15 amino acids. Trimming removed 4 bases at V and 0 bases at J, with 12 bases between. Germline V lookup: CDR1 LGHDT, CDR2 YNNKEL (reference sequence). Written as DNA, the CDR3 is TGTGCCAGCAGCCGTGGGGGGAATTTGAACACTGAAGCTTTCTTT. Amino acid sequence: CASSRGGNLNTEAFF.

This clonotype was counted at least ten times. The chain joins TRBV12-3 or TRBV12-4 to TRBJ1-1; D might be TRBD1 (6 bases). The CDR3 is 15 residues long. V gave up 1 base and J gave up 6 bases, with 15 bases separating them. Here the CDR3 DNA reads TGTGCCAGCAGTTTAGGCAGGGGTGGATTCGCTGAAGCTTTCTTT. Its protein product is CASSLGRGGFAEAFF.

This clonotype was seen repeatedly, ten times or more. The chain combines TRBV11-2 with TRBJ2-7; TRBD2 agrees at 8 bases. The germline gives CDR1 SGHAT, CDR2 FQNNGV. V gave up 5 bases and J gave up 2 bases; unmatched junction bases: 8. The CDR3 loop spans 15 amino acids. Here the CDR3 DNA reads TGTGCCAGCAGCACCGGGACTAGTGGGACCTACGAGCAGTACTTC. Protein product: CASSTGTSGTYEQYF.

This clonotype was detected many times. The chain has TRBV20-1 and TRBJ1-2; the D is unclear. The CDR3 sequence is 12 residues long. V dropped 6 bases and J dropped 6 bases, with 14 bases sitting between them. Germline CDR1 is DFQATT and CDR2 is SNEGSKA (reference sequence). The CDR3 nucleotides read TGCAGTGCCGAACCCCGAGTGGATGGCTACACCTTC. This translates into CSAEPRVDGYTF.

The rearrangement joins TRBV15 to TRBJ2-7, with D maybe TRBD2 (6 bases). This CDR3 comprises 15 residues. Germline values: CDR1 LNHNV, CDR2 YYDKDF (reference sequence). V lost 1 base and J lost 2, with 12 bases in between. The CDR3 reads CATSRGAAGTYEQYF. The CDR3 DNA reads TGTGCCACCAGCAGAGGGGCGGCGGGGACCTACGAGCAGTACTTC. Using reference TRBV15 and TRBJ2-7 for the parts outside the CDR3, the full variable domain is DAMVIQNPRYQVTQFGKPVTLSCSQTLNHNVMYWYQQKSSQAPKLLFHYYDKDFNNEADTPDNFQSRRPNTSFCFLDIRSPGLGDTAMYLCATSRGAAGTYEQYFGPGTRLTVT.

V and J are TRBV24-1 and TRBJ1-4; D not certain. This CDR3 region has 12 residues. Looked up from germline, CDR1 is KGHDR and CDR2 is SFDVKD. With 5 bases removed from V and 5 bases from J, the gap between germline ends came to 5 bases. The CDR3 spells CATSGENEKLFF. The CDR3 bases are TGTGCCACCAGTGGAGAGAATGAAAAACTGTTTTTT.

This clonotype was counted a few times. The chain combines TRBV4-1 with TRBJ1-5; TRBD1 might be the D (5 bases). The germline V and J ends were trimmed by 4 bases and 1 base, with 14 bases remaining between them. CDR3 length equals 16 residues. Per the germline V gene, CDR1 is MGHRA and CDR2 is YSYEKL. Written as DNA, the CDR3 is TGCGCCAGCAGCCCCGACGGGGGTTTAAGCAATCAGCCCCAGCATTTT. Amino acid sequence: CASSPDGGLSNQPQHF.